The sample holds many counts of the clone carrying this T cell receptor (beta chain). V was pared by 5 bases and J by 0 bases, with 7 bases of the junction left unmatched. Germline V lookup: CDR1 LNHNV, CDR2 YYDKDF (reference sequence). CDR3 size: 16 residues. This specimen comes from a study of blood T cells in healthy people across ages. Using a J-beta primer mix together with a sample-barcoded 5' primer, a second PCR was run for roughly 7 to 11 cycles. TCRdb ran MiXCR on the 5' RACE reads and lists one entry per CDR3 protein. In the table there are approximately 680,000 distinct CDR3 sequences, 32% of which are singletons.

The rearrangement joins TRBV15 to TRBJ2-3, with 8 bases lining up with TRBD2. The sequencing input was blood. This clonotype originated in a woman of 80 years or more in good health. CDR3 sequence (DNA): TGTGCCACCAGCTCGGATAGCGGGGCTAGCACAGATACGCAGTATTTT. Amino acid sequence: CATSSDSGASTDTQYF.